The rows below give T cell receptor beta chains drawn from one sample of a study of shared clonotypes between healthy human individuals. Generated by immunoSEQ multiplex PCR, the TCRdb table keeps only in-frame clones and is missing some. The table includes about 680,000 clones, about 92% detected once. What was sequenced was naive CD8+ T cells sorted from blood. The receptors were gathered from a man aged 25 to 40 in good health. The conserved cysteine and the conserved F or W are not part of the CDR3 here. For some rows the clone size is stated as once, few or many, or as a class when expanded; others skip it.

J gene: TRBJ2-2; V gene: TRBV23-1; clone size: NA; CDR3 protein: ASSQSRQSNTGELF
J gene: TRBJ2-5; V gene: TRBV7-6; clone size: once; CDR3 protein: ASSLPPGQEYQETQY
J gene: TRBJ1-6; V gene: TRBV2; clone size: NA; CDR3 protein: ASRDRGNSPLH
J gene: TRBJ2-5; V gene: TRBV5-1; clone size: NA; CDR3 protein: ASSLASGRGGETQY
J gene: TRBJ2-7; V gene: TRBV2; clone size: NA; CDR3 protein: ASSDTGLASAYEQY
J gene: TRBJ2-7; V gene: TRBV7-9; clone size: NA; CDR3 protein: ASSSVPYEQY
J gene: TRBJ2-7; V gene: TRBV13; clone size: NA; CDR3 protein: ASSLGHGPDEQY
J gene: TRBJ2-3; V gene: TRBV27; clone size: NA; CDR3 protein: ASNNGPPWRLGTDTQY
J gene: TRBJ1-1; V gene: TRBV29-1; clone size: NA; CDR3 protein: SVVGGMNTEAF
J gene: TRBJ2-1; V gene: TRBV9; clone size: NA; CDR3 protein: ASSPRPGTSGDINNEQF
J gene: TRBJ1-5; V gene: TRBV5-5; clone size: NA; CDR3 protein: ASGSTEQSLSNQPQH
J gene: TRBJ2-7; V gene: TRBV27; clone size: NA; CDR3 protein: ASSFRLAGDSYEQY
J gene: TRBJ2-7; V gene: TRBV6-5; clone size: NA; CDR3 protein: ASSRESIVAQY
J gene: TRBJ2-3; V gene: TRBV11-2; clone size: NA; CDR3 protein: ASSLRVADTQY
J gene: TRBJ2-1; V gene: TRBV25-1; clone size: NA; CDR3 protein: ASSADSSYNEQF
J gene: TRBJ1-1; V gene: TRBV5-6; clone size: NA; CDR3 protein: ASSFGGNTEAF
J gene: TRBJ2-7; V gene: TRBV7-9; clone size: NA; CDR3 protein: ASSPGTHEQY
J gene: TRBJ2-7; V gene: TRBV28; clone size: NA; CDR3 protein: ASSLVRGKSSYEQY
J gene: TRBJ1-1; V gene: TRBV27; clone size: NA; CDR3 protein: ASSPRGGTEAF
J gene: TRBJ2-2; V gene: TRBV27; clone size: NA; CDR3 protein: ASSLGRIANTGELF
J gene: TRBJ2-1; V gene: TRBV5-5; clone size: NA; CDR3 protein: ASTTPGGQGNEQF
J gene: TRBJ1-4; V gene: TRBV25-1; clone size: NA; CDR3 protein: ASSDPQTRDSNEKLF
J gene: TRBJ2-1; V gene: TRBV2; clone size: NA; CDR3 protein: AWKSPASGRGGNEQF
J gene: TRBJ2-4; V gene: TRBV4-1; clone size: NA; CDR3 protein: ASSQSQGTGRIQY
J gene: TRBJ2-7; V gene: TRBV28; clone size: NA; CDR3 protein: ASTPMGEVREQY
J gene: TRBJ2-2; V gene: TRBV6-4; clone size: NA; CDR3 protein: ASSDIGNTGELF
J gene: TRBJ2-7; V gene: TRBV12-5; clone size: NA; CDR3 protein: ASDLPGTGQLYEQY
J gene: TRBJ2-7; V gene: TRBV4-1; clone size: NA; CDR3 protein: ASSQGVQGGDEQY
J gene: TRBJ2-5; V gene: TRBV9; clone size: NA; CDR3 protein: ASSALSGRGSETQY
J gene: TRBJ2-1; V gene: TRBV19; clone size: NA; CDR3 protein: ASTPGNRGLDEQF
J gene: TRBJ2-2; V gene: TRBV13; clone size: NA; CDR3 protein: ASSFGLSTGELF
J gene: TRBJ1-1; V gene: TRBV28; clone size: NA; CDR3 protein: ASSSYRKGHTEAF
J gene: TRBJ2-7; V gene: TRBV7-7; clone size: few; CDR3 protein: ASSPGTGPGYEQY
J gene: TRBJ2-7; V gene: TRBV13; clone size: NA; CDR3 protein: ASSLGLAGRYEQY
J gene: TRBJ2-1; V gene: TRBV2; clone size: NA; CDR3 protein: ARTSGRADEQF
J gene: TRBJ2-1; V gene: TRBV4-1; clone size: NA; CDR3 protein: ASSQESGSSYNEQF
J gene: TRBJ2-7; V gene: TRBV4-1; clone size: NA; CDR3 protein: ASSQLDYSYEQY
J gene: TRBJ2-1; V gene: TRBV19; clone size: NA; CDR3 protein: ASSNPSGGDNEQF
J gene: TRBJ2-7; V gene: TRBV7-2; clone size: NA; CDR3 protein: ASSAWTPGTYEQY
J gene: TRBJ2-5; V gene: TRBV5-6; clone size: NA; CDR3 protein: ASSLNGQPRY
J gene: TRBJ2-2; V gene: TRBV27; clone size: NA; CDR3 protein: AIEGPGELF
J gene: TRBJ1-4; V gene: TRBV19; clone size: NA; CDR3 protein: ASGYAPNEKLF
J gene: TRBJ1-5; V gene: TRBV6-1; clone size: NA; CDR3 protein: ASSGSRASGQPQH
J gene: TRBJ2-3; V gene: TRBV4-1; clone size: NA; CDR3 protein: ASSHRLAGGVTDTQY
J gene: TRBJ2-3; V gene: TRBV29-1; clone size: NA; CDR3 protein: SVDGTSGSSADTQY
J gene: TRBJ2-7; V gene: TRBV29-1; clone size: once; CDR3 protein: SVESGGQQGQY
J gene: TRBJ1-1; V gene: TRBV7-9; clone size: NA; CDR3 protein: ASREQDNTEAF
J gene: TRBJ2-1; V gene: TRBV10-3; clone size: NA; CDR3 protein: AISEKLASGRFNEQF
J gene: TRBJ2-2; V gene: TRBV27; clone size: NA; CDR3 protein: ASSFGLGTGELF
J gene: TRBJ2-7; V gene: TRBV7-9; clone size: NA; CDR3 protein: ASSDEIGQAGSSYEQY
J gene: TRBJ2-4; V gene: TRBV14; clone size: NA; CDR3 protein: ASSPTAGYIQY
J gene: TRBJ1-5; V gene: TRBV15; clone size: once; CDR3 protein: ATLLRGGVSQPQH
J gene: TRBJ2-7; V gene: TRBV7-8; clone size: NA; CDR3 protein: ASSSSRASYEQY
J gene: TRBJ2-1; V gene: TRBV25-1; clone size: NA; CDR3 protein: ASKEGLADNEQF
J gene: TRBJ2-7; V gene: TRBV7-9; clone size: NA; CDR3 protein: ASSPWGVGSYEQY
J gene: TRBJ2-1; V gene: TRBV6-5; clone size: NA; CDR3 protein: ASSPTGKYNEQF
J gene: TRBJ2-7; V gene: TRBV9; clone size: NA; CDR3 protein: ASSPSRDYRSEQY
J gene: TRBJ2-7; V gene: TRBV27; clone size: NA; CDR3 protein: ASSLLGNSYEQY
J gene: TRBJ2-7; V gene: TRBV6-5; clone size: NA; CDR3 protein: ASSSGGTYEQY
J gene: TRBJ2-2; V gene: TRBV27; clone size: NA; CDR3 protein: ASRTSGNTGELF